This T cell receptor (beta chain) is from a study of T-cell reconstitution after alpha-beta-depleted transplantation in children. Unique molecular identifiers were incorporated during preparation of the TCRbeta library. TCRdb itself ran the PCR reads through MiXCR, one entry per CDR3 protein. The table shows 450,000 to 550,000 distinct CDR3 sequences, with over 9.5% occurring only once. The CDR3 extends over 12 amino acids. Germline CDR1 DFQATT, CDR2 SNEGSKA (reference sequence). J was trimmed by 7 bases and V by 6 bases; bases with no gene match: 9. This clonotype turned up a few times. The rearrangement links TRBV20-1 to TRBJ2-7, with TRBD1 identical over 7 bases. The TCR comes from a female patient aged 2 to 10 who had a stem cell transplant for aplastic anemia, so the T cells may come from the graft donor. Sequencing used PBMCs, mostly from graft donor cells, obtained 180 days after TCRalphabeta/CD19-depleted stem cell transplant. CDR3 residues: CSAHHRGREQYF. CDR3 coding DNA: TGCAGTGCCCACCACAGGGGAAGGGAGCAGTACTTC.